This entry features one T cell receptor beta chain sequence. V dropped 2 bases and J dropped 4 bases, with 8 bases sitting between them. Germline CDR1 reads MNHEY; CDR2 reads SVGAGI. The CDR3 contains 13 residues. This entry is derived from a study of blood T cell repertoires in COVID-19. The assay was immunoSEQ multiplex PCR, and TCRdb's table has in-frame clones only and misses some. This sample has hundreds of thousands of clones, with 80% to 90% found just once. This chain connects TRBV6-5 to TRBJ1-1; no reliable D call. Sequencing input: PBMCs or T cells enriched from blood (not recorded which). The sequence was collected from a man aged 18-30 years who had recovered from COVID-19. CDR3: CASSYARSTEAFF. CDR3 nucleotide sequence: TGTGCCAGCAGTTACGCCAGAAGCACTGAAGCTTTCTTT.